This TCR beta chain was identified in a study of CD8 T cells in ankylosing spondylitis. Via MiXCR, TCRdb re-called the 5' RACE reads, giving one row per CDR3 protein. Of 250,000 to 350,000 distinct CDR3 sequences listed, about 20% are singletons. Study-level findings and limits: One TCR beta motif, made up of roughly eight highly homologous variants, appeared characteristic of ankylosing spondylitis blood. In peripheral blood, disease-linked CD8+ clones occurred at relatively low frequencies. In the blood and synovial fluid of reactive arthritis, some motif variants had been previously reported.

V was pared by 1 base and J by 3 bases, with 7 bases between. CDR1 and CDR2 (germline): MDHEN, SYDVKM. The CDR3 spans 14 residues. Regarding this clonotype: The target antigen is unknown.

The source material was blood, either unsorted or a sorted T cell fraction (not recorded which). The rearrangement joins TRBV28 to TRBJ2-1; D is unclear. This sequence originates from a female donor with ankylosing spondylitis or in good health (not recorded which). This CDR3 reads CASSLSGFYNEQFF. The CDR3 DNA reads TGTGCCAGCAGTTTATCGGGCTTCTACAATGAGCAGTTCTTC. Full variable domain (rest looked up from reference TRBV28 and TRBJ2-1): DVKVTQSSRYLVKRTGEKVFLECVQDMDHENMFWYRQDPGLGLRLIYFSYDVKMKEKGDIPEGYSVSREKKERFSLILESASTNQTSMYLCASSLSGFYNEQFFGPGTRLTVL.